Presented here are 30 T cell receptor beta chains from one specimen sequenced in a study of shared clonotypes between healthy human individuals. The method was immunoSEQ multiplex PCR; TCRdb's version includes in-frame clones alone and lacks a portion of them. The repertoire includes a few million clones, approximately 95% of them detected once, and about 0.39% sits in the top ten. The sequenced sample was naive CD4+ T cells from PBMCs. Stated subset: CD45RA+ positively selected. Source of these receptors: a man between 18 and 35 years old in good health. Some clones in this sample may be carry-over from other donors' samples.

The V call is TRBV5-1, the J call TRBJ2-2, with 10 bases fitting TRBD1. The CDR3 length is 16 residues. CDR1 and CDR2 from the germline V gene are SGHRS and YFSETQ. Trimming at V came to 4 bases and at J to 4 bases, leaving 7 bases not matched to a gene. The CDR3 nucleotides read TGCGCCAGCAGCCCGACAGGGGGCCACGCCACCGGGGAGCTGTTTTTT. Amino acid sequence: CASSPTGGHATGELFF.

This clone was picked up one time. V gene TRBV7-6 combines with J gene TRBJ1-2; D perhaps matches TRBD1 (6 bases). The germline gives CDR1 SGHVS, CDR2 FNYEAQ. Trimming left V 5 bases short and J 7 bases short, with 17 bases between. CDR3 length equals 14 residues. The CDR3 loop is CASSPGHRPSGYTF. The CDR3 DNA follows: TGTGCCAGCAGCCCGGGACACCGGCCTAGTGGCTACACCTTC.

The rearrangement uses TRBV23-1 and TRBJ2-7; a weak D match, TRBD1 (6 bases). TRBV23-1 is an ORF; its function is uncertain. With 2 bases removed from V and 3 bases from J, the gap between germline ends came to 20 bases. The CDR3 loop spans 17 amino acids. CDR3: CASSQRDKGRENYEQYF. The CDR3 DNA reads TGCGCCAGCAGTCAAAGGGACAAGGGCAGGGAAAACTACGAGCAGTACTTC.

The chain has TRBV2 and TRBJ2-1, with a tentative D call TRBD1 (6 bases). Germline V lookup: CDR1 SNHLY, CDR2 FYNNEI. Deletions cut 2 bases from V and 9 bases from J, with 14 bases between. The CDR3 sequence is 14 residues long. CDR3 sequence: CASSELTGMGEQFF. The CDR3 DNA sequence: TGTGCCAGCAGTGAACTTACAGGGATGGGTGAGCAGTTCTTC.

The chain recombines TRBV7-8 with TRBJ2-7; D possibly uses TRBD1 or TRBD2 (5 bases each). This CDR3 comprises 15 residues. The germline V gene has CDR1 SGHVS and CDR2 FQNEAQ. V was shortened by 3 bases and J by 0 bases, with 12 bases between the two germline ends. CDR3 sequence reads: CASSFIGTDSYEQYF. The CDR3, as DNA: TGTGCCAGCAGCTTTATTGGGACGGACTCCTACGAGCAGTACTTC. The entire variable domain, with the rest obtained from reference TRBV7-8 and TRBJ2-7, is as follows: GAGVSQSPRYKVAKRGQDVALRCDPISGHVSLFWYQQALGQGPEFLTYFQNEAQLDKSGLPSDRFFAERPEGSVSTLKIQRTQQEDSAVYLCASSFIGTDSYEQYFGPGTRLTVT.

The CDR3 loop reads CATRYIGSFVETQYF. The CDR3 region has the DNA TGTGCCACCCGGTATATCGGGAGTTTCGTTGAGACCCAGTACTTC. The chain joins TRBV2 to TRBJ2-5; D is possibly TRBD2 (6 bases). Germline values: CDR1 SNHLY, CDR2 FYNNEI. V was pared by 10 bases and J by 5 bases, with 23 bases between. The CDR3 is made up of 15 amino acids.

Notes on this clone: Other DNA variants within this sample encode the same CDR3. The chain is built from TRBV9 and TRBJ2-7; possible D gene TRBD1, 5 bases. In germline, CDR1 is SGDLS, CDR2 YYNGEE. This CDR3 has 14 amino acids. With 0 bases removed from V and 4 bases from J, the gap between germline ends came to 11 bases. This CDR3 is CASSVGVGDYEQYF. For the CDR3, the DNA is TGTGCCAGCAGCGTAGGCGTAGGGGATTACGAGCAGTACTTC.

J is TRBJ1-5 and V is TRBV9; D is possibly TRBD1 (6 bases). The germline V and J ends were trimmed by 0 bases and 4 bases, with 11 bases remaining between them. Germline values: CDR1 SGDLS, CDR2 YYNGEE. The CDR3 is made up of 15 amino acids. CDR3 nucleotide sequence: TGTGCCAGCAGCGTAGGTGCAGGGGTAAATCAGCCCCAGCATTTT. Residues: CASSVGAGVNQPQHF. Drawing the rest from reference TRBV9 and TRBJ1-5, the complete variable domain is DSGVTQTPKHLITATGQRVTLRCSPRSGDLSVYWYQQSLDQGLQFLIQYYNGEERAKGNILERFSAQQFPDLHSELNLSSLELGDSALYFCASSVGAGVNQPQHFGDGTRLSIL.

The chain joins TRBV19 to TRBJ2-3, with D perhaps matching TRBD1 (5 bases). With 5 bases removed from V and 1 base from J, the gap between germline ends came to 13 bases. The CDR3 runs to 15 residues. Germline loops: CDR1 LNHDA, CDR2 SQIVND (reference sequence). The CDR3: CASSQRGPRTDTQYF. The CDR3 DNA follows: TGTGCCAGTAGTCAAAGGGGTCCCCGCACAGATACGCAGTATTTT.

Comments on this clone: This specimen includes other DNA sequences encoding the same CDR3. The chain uses TRBV5-1 and TRBJ2-6; TRBD1 aligns across 8 bases. Germline V gene sequence: CDR1 SGHRS, CDR2 YFSETQ. The CDR3 covers 16 residues. Unmatched junction bases numbered 3, after V lost 4 bases and J lost 0 bases. DNA for the CDR3: TGCGCCAGCAGCCGGACAGGGAGCTCTGGGGCCAACGTCCTGACTTTC. This translates into CASSRTGSSGANVLTF.

The chain carries TRBV10-3 and TRBJ2-7; 8 positions match TRBD2. There are 16 residues in the CDR3. Looked up from germline, CDR1 is ENHRY and CDR2 is SYGVKD. With 4 bases clipped from V and 4 bases from J, the junction kept 12 bases outside the gene matches. This CDR3 reads CAISVSAAGEIYEQYF. CDR3 in DNA: TGTGCCATCAGTGTTTCGGCAGCGGGAGAGATATACGAGCAGTACTTC.

The gene calls are TRBV12-5 and TRBJ1-4; no clear D gene. There are 14 residues in the CDR3. V gave up 1 base and J gave up 5 bases, with 8 bases separating them. Looked up from germline, CDR1 is LGHNT and CDR2 is FRNRAP. This CDR3 reads CASGLGTLNEKLFF. The CDR3 DNA sequence: TGTGCTAGTGGTTTGGGGACCCTCAATGAAAAACTGTTTTTT.

V gene TRBV2 combines with J gene TRBJ2-1; the match to TRBD2 covers 7 bases. The J segment lost 6 bases and the V segment lost 11 bases, leaving 13 bases of the junction unmatched. The CDR3 is made up of 14 amino acids. CDR1 is SNHLY and CDR2 is FYNNEI in the germline V gene. CDR3 in DNA: TGTGCCGGTCGGGAGGAAGTTTCAGTCAATGAGCAGTTCTTC. It codes for CAGREEVSVNEQFF. The variable domain in full, with the rest retrieved from reference TRBV2 and TRBJ2-1, is EPEVTQTPSHQVTQMGQEVILRCVPISNHLYFYWYRQILGQKVEFLVSFYNNEISEKSEIFDDQFSVERPDGSNFTLKIRSTKLEDSAMYFCAGREEVSVNEQFFGPGTRLTVL.

This chain connects TRBV28 to TRBJ2-7, with TRBD1 identical over 9 bases. The CDR3 contains 15 residues. After removal of 6 bases from V and 2 bases from J, the junction contained 8 bases not matched to a gene. Germline CDR1 and CDR2: MDHEN and SYDVKM. Written as DNA, the CDR3 is TGTGCCAGCAGACGTACAGGGGGCAGGACCTACGAGCAGTACTTC. This gives the protein CASRRTGGRTYEQYF.

Worth noting for this clone: Distinct nucleotide sequences in the sample also encode this CDR3. The V and J genes are TRBV6-5 and TRBJ1-3; TRBD1 agrees at 8 bases. Losses at the gene ends were 2 bases for V and 7 bases for J; bases not matched to a gene: 1. The CDR3 has 13 residues. Germline CDR1 and CDR2: MNHEY and SVGAGI. The DNA for the CDR3 is TGTGCCAGCAGTTACAACAGGGGGAACACCATATATTTT. Translating it yields CASSYNRGNTIYF.

This rearrangement joins TRBV5-4 to TRBJ2-7; 8 positions agree with TRBD1. Germline V gene lookup returns CDR1 SGHNT and CDR2 YYREEE (reference sequence). The V gene end was trimmed by 4 bases and the J gene end by 4 bases; junction bases not matched to a gene: 10. The CDR3 consists of 15 residues. The CDR3 loop reads CASSRGTGHLYEQYF. CDR3 coding DNA: TGTGCCAGCAGCAGAGGGACAGGACACCTTTACGAGCAGTACTTC.

CDR3 in DNA: TGTGCCTGGAGGCCGGGACTTCACACAGATACGCAGTATTTT. It encodes CAWRPGLHTDTQYF. The chain uses TRBV30 and TRBJ2-3; D perhaps matches TRBD2 (6 bases). Trimming took off 3 bases at V and 2 bases at J, with 12 bases between the two ends. In germline, CDR1 is GTSNPN, CDR2 SVGIG (reference sequence). This CDR3 region has 14 residues.

V and J are TRBV5-1 and TRBJ2-2, with D maybe TRBD2 (5 bases). Per the germline V gene, CDR1 is SGHRS and CDR2 is YFSETQ. Trimming cost V 0 bases and J 3 bases, with 18 bases left between them. This CDR3 spans 18 amino acids. CDR3 bases: TGCGCCAGCAGCTTGGAATTGAGCGGCAGAACGTACACCGGGGAGCTGTTTTTT. Amino acids: CASSLELSGRTYTGELFF.

In its sample, this clone was seen a few times. The chain employs TRBV15 and TRBJ2-1, with a possible D match to TRBD2 (6 bases). The V and J ends lost 3 bases and 4 bases respectively, with 16 bases between them. Germline CDR1 LNHNV, CDR2 YYDKDF (reference sequence). This CDR3 is built from 16 residues. This CDR3 reads CATSRGSGLPYNEQFF. The CDR3 DNA is TGTGCCACCAGCAGGGGGTCGGGACTTCCGTACAATGAGCAGTTCTTC.

The V and J genes are TRBV18 and TRBJ2-7; D is possibly TRBD1 (6 bases). The CDR3 sequence is 14 residues long. CDR1 and CDR2 (germline): KGHSH, LQKENI. V was shortened by 4 bases and J by 1 base, with 11 bases between the two germline ends. CDR3 in amino acids: CASSRAGDSYEQYF. In DNA form, the CDR3 reads TGTGCCAGCTCACGTGCAGGGGATTCCTACGAGCAGTACTTC.

The J gene is TRBJ1-1, the V gene TRBV18; TRBD1 is a possible D gene (5 bases). V was shortened by 0 bases and J by 0 bases, with 11 bases between the two germline ends. Germline V gene sequence: CDR1 KGHSH, CDR2 LQKENI. This CDR3 is built from 16 residues. DNA of the CDR3: TGTGCCAGCTCACCACCCCAGGGAAAGTTGAACACTGAAGCTTTCTTT. Its protein is CASSPPQGKLNTEAFF.

The rearrangement uses TRBV10-3 and TRBJ1-1; weak D call: TRBD1 (5 bases). This CDR3 is built from 14 residues. V gave up 0 bases and J gave up 3 bases, with 8 bases separating them. In germline, CDR1 is ENHRY, CDR2 SYGVKD. The CDR3 is CAISESSRDTEAFF. The CDR3 bases are TGTGCCATCAGTGAGTCAAGCAGGGACACTGAAGCTTTCTTT.

The chain joins TRBV5-4 to TRBJ2-5, with D maybe TRBD1 (7 bases). This CDR3 is built from 15 residues. The V and J ends lost 4 bases and 2 bases respectively, with 15 bases between them. CDR1 and CDR2 from the germline V gene are SGHNT and YYREEE (reference sequence). The CDR3: CASSAPTGRQETQYF. The CDR3 region has the DNA TGTGCCAGCAGCGCTCCGACAGGGAGGCAAGAGACCCAGTACTTC.

The chain couples TRBV5-6 to TRBJ2-5, with a tentative D call TRBD1 (5 bases). Germline V gives CDR1 SGHDT, CDR2 YYEEEE. With 5 bases removed from V and 7 bases from J, the gap between germline ends came to 9 bases. The CDR3 extends over 11 amino acids. CDR3 amino acids: CASSYQGTQYF. As DNA, the CDR3 is TGTGCCAGCAGTTACCAGGGGACCCAGTACTTC.

J is TRBJ1-1 and V is TRBV2; possibly TRBD1 for D (6 bases). V was clipped by 0 bases and J by 8 bases, with 13 bases between them. Germline V lookup: CDR1 SNHLY, CDR2 FYNNEI. The CDR3 contains 14 residues. CDR3: CASSEASGAAEAFF. The CDR3 bases are TGTGCCAGCAGTGAAGCATCGGGGGCGGCGGAAGCTTTCTTT.

The V and J genes are TRBV9 and TRBJ1-2, with D possibly TRBD1 on 5 matching bases. Deletions cut 1 base from V and 4 bases from J, with 8 bases between. The CDR3 runs 13 residues. Germline assignment: CDR1 SGDLS and CDR2 YYNGEE. CDR3 amino acids: CASSVPGGYGYTF. CDR3 nucleotides: TGTGCCAGCAGCGTACCCGGGGGCTATGGCTACACCTTC.

The V and J genes are TRBV7-9 and TRBJ2-1; D unclear. The CDR3 loop spans 17 amino acids. Trimming pared 5 bases from V and 8 bases from J, leaving 25 bases between. CDR1 and CDR2 from the germline V gene are SEHNR and FQNEAQ (reference sequence). The DNA of the CDR3 is TGTGCCAGCAGCGGTCCGACGACCGGGCCGCGAAACTATGAGCAGTTCTTC. Amino acids: CASSGPTTGPRNYEQFF.

This chain joins TRBV7-9 and TRBJ2-1; no firm D call. Germline V gene lookup returns CDR1 SEHNR and CDR2 FQNEAQ (reference sequence). The V end was cut by 8 bases, the J end by 6 bases, with 17 bases between. This CDR3 comprises 14 residues. The CDR3 DNA is TGTGCCAGCGAGCCCAGAGCCCGAGCCAATGAGCAGTTCTTC. Residues: CASEPRARANEQFF.

This sequence joins TRBV6-1 and TRBJ2-7; no definite D call. Germline V lookup: CDR1 MNHNS, CDR2 SASEGT. V was trimmed by 1 base and J by 0 bases, leaving 10 bases between them. The CDR3 length is 15 residues. The CDR3 DNA follows: TGTGCCAGCAGTGAAGGGCCAGCCAACTCCTACGAGCAGTACTTC. Encoded protein: CASSEGPANSYEQYF.

Here the CDR3 reads CASSFRDPGDIQYF. The CDR3 DNA reads as TGCGCCAGCAGCTTCCGGGACCCAGGCGACATTCAGTACTTC. This chain connects TRBV5-1 to TRBJ2-4; perhaps D is TRBD1 or TRBD2 (5 bases each). This CDR3 spans 14 amino acids. Germline CDR1 and CDR2: SGHRS and YFSETQ. Trimming took 2 bases from V and 8 from J, leaving 14 bases between them.